Below are 18 T cell receptor beta chains sequenced from a single sample in a study of cytomegalovirus exposure and HLA in healthy donors. PCR primers comprised 60 Vbeta and 13 Jbeta primers. The data were produced by immunoSEQ multiplex PCR, yet TCRdb's version contains in-frame clones alone and is incomplete. The sample holds 95,000 to 110,000 clones, less than 85% seen once. What was sequenced was PBMCs. Receptors were obtained from a woman aged 18-29 years in good health and CMV-seropositive.

The CDR3 coding sequence is TGCAGCGCCGAGGGGGGGGCGATTAACACTGAAGCTTTCTTT. Residues: CSAEGGAINTEAFF. J is TRBJ1-1 and V is TRBV29-1; D is possibly TRBD1 (6 bases). The CDR3 has 14 residues. The germline V and J ends were trimmed by 7 bases and 2 bases, with 17 bases remaining between them. Germline V lookup: CDR1 SQVTM, CDR2 ANQGSEA.

A few counts support this clone. The chain carries TRBV5-1 and TRBJ2-5; TRBD1 aligns across 7 bases. This CDR3 has 15 amino acids. Germline V gives CDR1 SGHRS, CDR2 YFSETQ. The trim removed 4 bases at V and 3 bases at J, leaving 9 bases unmatched. CDR3 in amino acids: CASSPDPTGKETQYF. CDR3 nucleotide sequence: TGCGCCAGCAGCCCGGACCCGACAGGGAAAGAGACCCAGTACTTC.

The V gene is TRBV27, the J gene TRBJ2-7, with 9 bases matching TRBD2. J was trimmed by 2 bases and V by 2 bases; bases with no gene match: 4. The CDR3 loop spans 15 amino acids. Germline V gene sequence: CDR1 MNHEY, CDR2 SMNVEV (reference sequence). In DNA form, the CDR3 reads TGTGCCAGCAGTTTACCAGGGACTAGCCCCTACGAGCAGTACTTC. Translating gives CASSLPGTSPYEQYF.

The chain has TRBV29-1 and TRBJ1-2, with a possible D match to TRBD1 (6 bases). Germline assignment: CDR1 SQVTM and CDR2 ANQGSEA. The germline V and J ends were trimmed by 1 base and 7 bases, with 13 bases remaining between them. This CDR3 has 13 residues. The CDR3 protein is CSVEVLGARGYTF. The CDR3 region has the DNA TGCAGCGTTGAAGTACTGGGGGCGCGTGGCTACACCTTC. The whole variable domain, remainder taken from reference TRBV29-1 and TRBJ1-2, is SAVISQKPSRDICQRGTSLTIQCQVDSQVTMMFWYRQQPGQSLTLIATANQGSEATYESGFVIDKFPISRPNLTFSTLTVSNMSPEDSSIYLCSVEVLGARGYTFGSGTRLTVV.

There are a few counts of this clone. The chain has TRBV19 and TRBJ2-6; D gene ambiguous. Trimming removed 6 bases from V and 8 bases from J, with 17 bases in between. The CDR3 length is 15 residues. From germline, CDR1 is LNHDA and CDR2 SQIVND (reference sequence). As DNA, the CDR3 is TGTGCCAGTAGCTTAATCGAGATGAGGACCAACGTCCTGACTTTC. Amino acid sequence: CASSLIEMRTNVLTF.

This rearrangement joins TRBV9 to TRBJ1-2, with 7 bases identical to TRBD1. This CDR3 comprises 15 residues. The V segment lost 3 bases and the J segment 2 bases; nucleotides outside the gene matches: 7. CDR1 is SGDLS, CDR2 YYNGEE, per germline. CDR3 protein: CASSAWTGSNYGYTF. For the CDR3, the DNA is TGTGCCAGCAGCGCGTGGACAGGATCAAACTATGGCTACACCTTC.

This clone was recorded once. The chain carries TRBV7-9 and TRBJ2-7, with TRBD2 identical over 9 bases. The CDR3 runs to 14 residues. In germline, CDR1 is SEHNR, CDR2 FQNEAQ (reference sequence). V lost 2 bases to trimming and J lost 5 bases; unmatched junction nucleotides: 4. The CDR3 loop is CASSLWEREDEQYF. Written as DNA, the CDR3 is TGTGCCAGCAGCTTATGGGAGCGGGAGGACGAGCAGTACTTC.

The chain joins TRBV27 to TRBJ2-3; TRBD2 might be the D (5 bases). In germline, CDR1 is MNHEY, CDR2 SMNVEV (reference sequence). The CDR3 covers 16 residues. V was clipped by 5 bases and J by 2 bases, with 17 bases between them. CDR3 loop: CASSPAPGLNTDTQYF. CDR3 bases: TGTGCCAGCAGTCCGGCGCCCGGACTGAACACAGATACGCAGTATTTT.

The CDR3 reads CASSQTGSSYGYTF. The CDR3 DNA reads as TGTGCCAGCAGCCAAACAGGGTCCAGCTATGGCTACACCTTC. This sequence joins TRBV4-2 and TRBJ1-2; the D gene is possibly TRBD1 (6 bases). Germline loops: CDR1 LGHNA, CDR2 YNFKEQ. The CDR3 is made up of 14 amino acids. The ends were cut back, 2 bases at V and 4 bases at J, with 11 bases in the middle.

This chain connects TRBV2 to TRBJ2-7, with D perhaps matching TRBD1 (5 bases). The germline V gene encodes CDR1 SNHLY and CDR2 FYNNEI. The CDR3 consists of 14 residues. V dropped 6 bases and J dropped 3 bases, with 15 bases sitting between them. The CDR3 spells CASRPTGNSYEQYF. The CDR3, as DNA: TGTGCCAGCAGACCCACAGGCAACAGCTACGAGCAGTACTTC.

The chain carries TRBV30 and TRBJ2-4; D possibly corresponds to TRBD1 (6 bases). The CDR3 runs 15 residues. Germline CDR1 is GTSNPN and CDR2 is SVGIG (reference sequence). Trimming removed 3 bases at V and 6 bases at J, with 18 bases between. CDR3 in amino acids: CAWSEPTRGPNIQYF. CDR3 DNA: TGTGCCTGGAGCGAACCAACCAGGGGCCCAAACATTCAGTACTTC.

The chain combines TRBV19 with TRBJ1-1; 8 bases agree with TRBD1. V shed 4 bases, J shed 7 bases, and the junction held 20 bases outside the gene matches. The CDR3 covers 18 residues. CDR1 is LNHDA, CDR2 SQIVND, per germline (reference sequence). The CDR3 region is CASSRITYWGQTGGEAFF. The CDR3 DNA reads as TGTGCCAGTAGTAGGATCACTTATTGGGGCCAAACAGGGGGTGAAGCTTTCTTT. The variable domain in full, completed from reference TRBV19 and TRBJ1-1, reads DGGITQSPKYLFRKEGQNVTLSCEQNLNHDAMYWYRQDPGQGLRLIYYSQIVNDFQKGDIAEGYSVSREKKESFPLTVTSAQKNPTAFYLCASSRITYWGQTGGEAFFGQGTRLTVV.

The V call is TRBV6-5, the J call TRBJ2-7; possible D gene TRBD1, 5 bases. The V end lost 0 bases, the J end lost 2 bases, and 11 bases lay between the germline ends. The CDR3 extends over 15 amino acids. Germline loops: CDR1 MNHEY, CDR2 SVGAGI. The CDR3 bases are TGTGCCAGCAGTTACTCAGGGCAGGGCCCCTACGAGCAGTACTTC. Protein product: CASSYSGQGPYEQYF.

The chain recombines TRBV10-3 with TRBJ2-7; the D gene is possibly TRBD1 (6 bases). The CDR3 extends over 15 amino acids. Looked up from germline, CDR1 is ENHRY and CDR2 is SYGVKD. Trimming removed 0 bases at V and 2 bases at J, with 11 bases between. DNA of the CDR3: TGTGCCATCAGTGAGTCGACTCAGGGGCCCTACGAGCAGTACTTC. As protein: CAISESTQGPYEQYF.

V usage is TRBV5-1 and J usage is TRBJ1-2; maybe TRBD1 (5 bases). CDR1 SGHRS and CDR2 YFSETQ come from the germline V gene. Trimming took 3 bases from V and 0 from J, leaving 12 bases between them. The length of the CDR3 is 15 residues. This CDR3 is CASSSSTGTNYGYTF. CDR3 coding DNA: TGCGCCAGCAGCTCCTCTACAGGAACTAACTATGGCTACACCTTC.

The chain joins TRBV6-1 to TRBJ2-2, with D perhaps TRBD1 (5 bases). This CDR3 has 14 amino acids. Germline loops: CDR1 MNHNS, CDR2 SASEGT. V was trimmed by 11 bases and J by 0 bases, leaving 13 bases between them. CDR3 amino acids: CAGAGSANTGELFF. In nucleotides, the CDR3 is TGTGCCGGGGCCGGGTCAGCGAACACCGGGGAGCTGTTTTTT.

The chain is built from TRBV28 and TRBJ2-1; possible D gene TRBD1, 6 bases. The CDR3 consists of 16 residues. Looked up from germline, CDR1 is MDHEN and CDR2 is SYDVKM. V lost 0 bases to trimming and J lost 0 bases, with 9 bases between them. CDR3 nucleotides: TGTGCCAGCAGTTTATGGGGGGCTAGCTCCTACAATGAGCAGTTCTTC. Amino acids: CASSLWGASSYNEQFF.

The rearrangement links TRBV5-1 to TRBJ2-3; 10 bases map to TRBD2. Unmatched junction bases numbered 4, after V lost 1 base and J lost 2 bases. CDR3 length: 16 amino acids. Germline V gives CDR1 SGHRS, CDR2 YFSETQ. The CDR3 nucleotides are TGCGCCAGCAGCTTGTCAGCGGGAGGGATCACAGATACGCAGTATTTT. As protein: CASSLSAGGITDTQYF.